The 26 T cell receptor beta chains reported below all come from one sample, sequenced in a study of CD8+ T cells in alopecia areata. Sequencing used cDNA as its template, made by extracting RNA and reverse transcribing it. TCRdb's copy holds only in-frame clones and misses some; the assay was immunoSEQ multiplex PCR. The sample has fewer than 250,000 clones, over 60% seen once. Treatment noted: oral pan-JAK inhibitor, 5-10 mg twice daily. Material: CD4+ T cells sorted from blood, obtained at week 4, from a patient treated with tofacitinib. These receptor sequences come from a human donor with alopecia areata.

This clone was picked up a small number of times. The chain has TRBV6-5 and TRBJ1-5; D remains ambiguous. The CDR3 is made up of 14 amino acids. V was shortened by 7 bases and J by 1 base, with 11 bases between the two germline ends. CDR1 and CDR2 from the germline V gene are MNHEY and SVGAGI. The CDR3 region has the DNA TGTGCCAGCACCCTTATGGGGAGCAATCAGCCCCAGCATTTT. This gives the protein CASTLMGSNQPQHF.

This chain connects TRBV15 to TRBJ2-7, with 11 bases fitting TRBD1. The CDR3 is 17 amino acids. V lost 1 base, J lost 4 bases, and 9 bases stayed unmatched. CDR1 and CDR2 (germline): LNHNV, YYDKDF (reference sequence). Here the CDR3 reads CATSRGLPGQGAYEQYF. DNA for the CDR3: TGTGCCACCAGCAGAGGACTCCCTGGACAGGGGGCATACGAGCAGTACTTC.

The rearrangement links TRBV7-2 to TRBJ2-3; D uncertain. Trimming removed 3 bases from V and 1 base from J, with 8 bases in between. Germline loops: CDR1 SGHTA, CDR2 FQGNSA. The CDR3 covers 14 residues. The CDR3 protein is CASSFYAGTDTQYF. CDR3 DNA sequence: TGTGCCAGCAGCTTCTATGCTGGCACAGATACGCAGTATTTT. Variable domain in full (rest from reference TRBV7-2 and TRBJ2-3): GAGVSQSPSNKVTEKGKDVELRCDPISGHTALYWYRQSLGQGLEFLIYFQGNSAPDKSGLPSDRFSAERTGGSVSTLTIQRTQQEDSAVYLCASSFYAGTDTQYFGPGTRLTVL.

The chain uses TRBV13 and TRBJ1-1, with D uncertain. V was cut by 5 bases and J by 1 base, with 14 bases left in between. The CDR3 loop spans 15 amino acids. Germline V gene lookup returns CDR1 PRHDT and CDR2 FYEKMQ (reference sequence). The CDR3 reads CASSPPLGRNTEAFF. Here the CDR3 DNA reads TGTGCCAGCAGCCCACCACTGGGTAGGAACACTGAAGCTTTCTTT.

V is TRBV29-1 and J is TRBJ2-7; D gene ambiguous. Trimming took off 5 bases at V and 3 bases at J, with 11 bases between the two ends. CDR1 is SQVTM, CDR2 ANQGSEA, per germline. The CDR3 runs to 12 residues. CDR3 in DNA: TGCAGCGTTAGGACCCCAAACTACGAGCAGTACTTC. This codes for CSVRTPNYEQYF.

V usage is TRBV5-4 and J usage is TRBJ1-4; 8 nucleotides match TRBD1. The V segment lost 2 bases and the J segment 3 bases; nucleotides outside the gene matches: 9. CDR3 length: 17 amino acids. From germline, CDR1 is SGHNT and CDR2 YYREEE (reference sequence). The CDR3 nucleotides are TGTGCCAGCAGCTTCGGAGGGCAGGGGGCGGCTAATGAAAAACTGTTTTTT. It translates to CASSFGGQGAANEKLFF.

This chain connects TRBV10-3 to TRBJ2-7, with TRBD2 identical over 11 bases. The CDR3 consists of 13 residues. Germline trimming cut 9 bases from V and 3 bases from J; bases unmatched to any gene: 4. Per germline, CDR1 ENHRY and CDR2 SYGVKD. CDR3 DNA sequence: TGTGCCATATCTAGCGGGGGGCTCTACGAGCAGTACTTC. Encoded protein: CAISSGGLYEQYF.

Concerning this clone: Other DNA sequences in the same sample also yield this CDR3. The chain combines TRBV9 with TRBJ2-5; no clear D. The germline V and J ends were trimmed by 3 bases and 2 bases, with 8 bases remaining between them. The CDR3 consists of 13 residues. Germline V gives CDR1 SGDLS, CDR2 YYNGEE. CDR3 residues: CASSAGLQETQYF. For the CDR3, the DNA is TGTGCCAGCAGCGCCGGGCTTCAAGAGACCCAGTACTTC. Supplemented by reference TRBV9 and TRBJ2-5, the full variable domain reads DSGVTQTPKHLITATGQRVTLRCSPRSGDLSVYWYQQSLDQGLQFLIQYYNGEERAKGNILERFSAQQFPDLHSELNLSSLELGDSALYFCASSAGLQETQYFGPGTRLLVL.

This clone was counted a few times. J is TRBJ2-6 and V is TRBV7-8, with D perhaps matching TRBD1 (5 bases). V was shortened by 2 bases and J by 2 bases, with 7 bases between the two germline ends. Germline V gives CDR1 SGHVS, CDR2 FQNEAQ. This CDR3 spans 15 amino acids. The CDR3 sequence is CASSLRGTGANVLTF. CDR3 DNA sequence: TGTGCCAGCAGCTTAAGGGGCACTGGGGCCAACGTCCTGACTTTC.

This clone was recorded a few times. V usage is TRBV15 and J usage is TRBJ2-1; D is undetermined. Germline V gives CDR1 LNHNV, CDR2 YYDKDF (reference sequence). V was shortened by 0 bases and J by 7 bases, with 10 bases between the two germline ends. The CDR3 runs to 14 residues. CDR3 nucleotide sequence: TGTGCCACCAGCAGAGATCTGCACCAAAATGAGCAGTTCTTC. Translated, it gives CATSRDLHQNEQFF.

The V and J genes are TRBV11-2 and TRBJ2-5; D possibly uses TRBD1 or TRBD2 (7 bases each). The V gene lost 4 bases and the J gene lost 0 bases, with 12 bases spanning the gap. CDR3 size: 15 residues. The germline V gene has CDR1 SGHAT and CDR2 FQNNGV. CDR3 in amino acids: CASSWGGGYQETQYF. The CDR3 DNA follows: TGTGCCAGCAGCTGGGGAGGGGGCTACCAAGAGACCCAGTACTTC. The variable domain in full, with the rest retrieved from reference TRBV11-2 and TRBJ2-5, is EAGVAQSPRYKIIEKRQSVAFWCNPISGHATLYWYQQILGQGPKLLIQFQNNGVVDDSQLPKDRFSAERLKGVDSTLKIQPAKLEDSAVYLCASSWGGGYQETQYFGPGTRLLVL.

This clone was seen a single time. V and J are TRBV2 and TRBJ1-4, with 10 nucleotides matching TRBD1. The CDR3 runs 16 residues. J was trimmed by 4 bases and V by 5 bases; bases with no gene match: 7. CDR1 and CDR2 (germline): SNHLY, FYNNEI. CDR3 region: CASSWTGGTRNEKLFF. The DNA for the CDR3 is TGTGCCAGCAGTTGGACAGGGGGGACCCGTAATGAAAAACTGTTTTTT.

The V gene is TRBV7-2, the J gene TRBJ2-7, with 11 positions matching TRBD2. Germline lookup yields CDR1 SGHTA and CDR2 FQGNSA. This CDR3 is built from 15 residues. V trimming: 1 base; J trimming: 2 bases; junction bases outside the gene matches: 1. The CDR3, as DNA: TGTGCCAGCAGCTTAGGGGGACTAGCGGCCTACGAGCAGTACTTC. Translating gives CASSLGGLAAYEQYF. Full variable domain (outside the CDR3, taken from reference TRBV7-2 and TRBJ2-7): GAGVSQSPSNKVTEKGKDVELRCDPISGHTALYWYRQSLGQGLEFLIYFQGNSAPDKSGLPSDRFSAERTGGSVSTLTIQRTQQEDSAVYLCASSLGGLAAYEQYFGPGTRLTVT.

The genes are TRBV6-5 and TRBJ2-7, with TRBD1 matching over 9 bases. After removal of 4 bases from V and 2 bases from J, the junction contained 3 bases not matched to a gene. Germline V gene lookup returns CDR1 MNHEY and CDR2 SVGAGI. The CDR3 spans 14 residues. DNA for the CDR3: TGTGCCAGCAGTTGGACAGGGGCGACCTACGAGCAGTACTTC. Amino acid sequence: CASSWTGATYEQYF.

J is TRBJ2-2 and V is TRBV19, with D perhaps TRBD2 (6 bases). Germline CDR1 LNHDA, CDR2 SQIVND (reference sequence). This CDR3 has 15 residues. The V and J ends lost 6 bases and 3 bases respectively, with 14 bases between them. CDR3 sequence (DNA): TGTGCCAGTAGGCTTAAGGAGGGGTACACCGGGGAGCTGTTTTTT. Translating gives CASRLKEGYTGELFF. The complete variable domain, with remaining parts taken from reference TRBV19 and TRBJ2-2, reads DGGITQSPKYLFRKEGQNVTLSCEQNLNHDAMYWYRQDPGQGLRLIYYSQIVNDFQKGDIAEGYSVSREKKESFPLTVTSAQKNPTAFYLCASRLKEGYTGELFFGEGSRLTVL.

V gene TRBV7-9 combines with J gene TRBJ1-1, with D hard to call. Between the trimmed V and J ends, which lost 8 bases and 0 bases, there was a span of 7 bases. CDR3 length: 12 residues. Looked up from germline, CDR1 is SEHNR and CDR2 is FQNEAQ (reference sequence). The CDR3 nucleotides read TGTGCCAGCGAGCGTTTGAACACTGAAGCTTTCTTT. Protein: CASERLNTEAFF.

A single count supports this clone. CDR3 sequence reads: CAWSRNGDTQYF. The CDR3 nucleotides read TGTGCCTGGAGTAGAAATGGAGATACGCAGTATTTT. This chain joins TRBV30 and TRBJ2-3; D ambiguous. Germline V CDR1 and CDR2: GTSNPN, SVGIG (reference sequence). There are 12 residues in the CDR3. The V and J ends lost 2 bases and 5 bases respectively, with 8 bases between them. Based on the CDR3 plus reference TRBV30 and TRBJ2-3, the full variable domain is SQTIHQWPATLVQPVGSPLSLECTVEGTSNPNLYWYRQAAGRGLQLLFYSVGIGQISSEVPQNLSASRPQDRQFILSSKKLLLSDSGFYLCAWSRNGDTQYFGPGTRLTVL.

This chain uses TRBV9 with TRBJ1-3; no reliable D call. Looked up from germline, CDR1 is SGDLS and CDR2 is YYNGEE. The CDR3 loop spans 14 amino acids. Deletions cut 2 bases from V and 9 bases from J, with 15 bases between. Written as DNA, the CDR3 is TGTGCCAGCAGCGTTCCGACCATAGGAGGCACCATATATTTT. Translated: CASSVPTIGGTIYF.

The rearrangement uses TRBV12-5 and TRBJ1-4; TRBD1 matches at 7 bases. J was trimmed by 7 bases and V by 1 base; bases with no gene match: 3. CDR1 and CDR2 (germline): LGHNT, FRNRAP. This CDR3 region has 14 residues. In DNA form, the CDR3 reads TGTGCTAGTGGTTTGGGGGACAGTAGTGAAAAACTGTTTTTT. Protein product: CASGLGDSSEKLFF.

The rearrangement joins TRBV29-1 to TRBJ1-2; D uncertain. Germline V gives CDR1 SQVTM, CDR2 ANQGSEA. The CDR3 has 12 amino acids. Trimming pared 7 bases from V and 7 bases from J, leaving 16 bases between. CDR3 DNA: TGCAGCGCCAGCAGTGCCCCTGGTGGCTACACCTTC. This sequence encodes CSASSAPGGYTF. The entire variable domain, with the rest obtained from reference TRBV29-1 and TRBJ1-2, is as follows: SAVISQKPSRDICQRGTSLTIQCQVDSQVTMMFWYRQQPGQSLTLIATANQGSEATYESGFVIDKFPISRPNLTFSTLTVSNMSPEDSSIYLCSASSAPGGYTFGSGTRLTVV.

This clone showed up just a few times. The chain couples TRBV29-1 to TRBJ2-6; 7 nucleotides line up with TRBD1. Germline CDR1 SQVTM, CDR2 ANQGSEA. V was pared by 5 bases and J by 2 bases, with 3 bases of the junction left unmatched. The CDR3 is made up of 14 amino acids. CDR3 in DNA: TGCAGCGTTCACCAGGGGGCTGGGGCCAACGTCCTGACTTTC. Translating it yields CSVHQGAGANVLTF.

The chain has TRBV30 and TRBJ1-5; the match to TRBD1 covers 9 bases. Germline V gives CDR1 GTSNPN, CDR2 SVGIG (reference sequence). The CDR3 is made up of 14 amino acids. V dropped 3 bases and J dropped 6; count of bases not matched to a gene: 6. CDR3 in amino acids: CAWSEGTGSQPQHF. The CDR3 bases are TGTGCCTGGAGCGAAGGGACAGGGTCTCAGCCCCAGCATTTT.

This clone was seen a handful of times. The chain couples TRBV30 to TRBJ2-7, with a weak D call TRBD2 (5 bases). This CDR3 spans 12 amino acids. Trimming cost V 2 bases and J 5 bases, with 10 bases left between them. Germline-derived CDR1 and CDR2 are GTSNPN and SVGIG (reference sequence). DNA for the CDR3: TGTGCCTGGAGTCCGACCGGGAACGAGCAGTACTTC. Its translation is CAWSPTGNEQYF. The full variable domain, rest sourced from reference TRBV30 and TRBJ2-7, is SQTIHQWPATLVQPVGSPLSLECTVEGTSNPNLYWYRQAAGRGLQLLFYSVGIGQISSEVPQNLSASRPQDRQFILSSKKLLLSDSGFYLCAWSPTGNEQYFGPGTRLTVT.

The rearrangement links TRBV7-8 to TRBJ2-5; 11 bases match TRBD2. Germline assignment: CDR1 SGHVS and CDR2 FQNEAQ. V gave up 4 bases and J gave up 2 bases; unmatched junction bases: 6. The CDR3 spans 16 residues. The CDR3 protein is CASSSTIAGGQETQYF. In DNA, the CDR3 is TGTGCCAGCAGCTCGACCATAGCGGGGGGGCAAGAGACCCAGTACTTC.

The chain is built from TRBV7-2 and TRBJ1-5; tentative D call: TRBD1 (5 bases). Trimming removed 0 bases at V and 7 bases at J, with 10 bases between. Germline lookup yields CDR1 SGHTA and CDR2 FQGNSA. The CDR3 consists of 14 residues. In DNA form, the CDR3 reads TGTGCCAGCAGCTTAGCGCACGGGGGGCAGCCCCAGCATTTT. It yields the protein CASSLAHGGQPQHF.

This clone was recorded a few times. This same CDR3 is encoded by further DNA sequences in the sample. The genes are TRBV2 and TRBJ2-5; D unclear. The CDR3 has 11 amino acids. The germline V and J ends were trimmed by 5 bases and 2 bases, with 3 bases remaining between them. In germline, CDR1 is SNHLY, CDR2 FYNNEI. CDR3 loop: CASSFQETQYF. Here the CDR3 DNA reads TGTGCCAGCAGTTTTCAAGAGACCCAGTACTTC. Using reference TRBV2 and TRBJ2-5 for the parts outside the CDR3, the full variable domain is EPEVTQTPSHQVTQMGQEVILRCVPISNHLYFYWYRQILGQKVEFLVSFYNNEISEKSEIFDDQFSVERPDGSNFTLKIRSTKLEDSAMYFCASSFQETQYFGPGTRLLVL.